These 3 T cell receptor beta chains originate from one sample sequenced in a study of blood T cell repertoires in COVID-19. Measured with immunoSEQ multiplex PCR; TCRdb has only the in-frame clones, and not every one. This table has approximately 250,000 clones, 86% appearing once. What was sequenced was peripheral blood. These receptors came from a woman in her fifties or sixties who had recovered from COVID-19.

The chain uses TRBV25-1 and TRBJ1-6; D may be TRBD1 (5 bases). V lost 7 bases and J lost 8, with 9 bases in between. The length of the CDR3 is 12 residues. Germline lookup yields CDR1 MGHDK and CDR2 SYGVNS. Here the CDR3 reads CASTGGDSPLHF. The CDR3 DNA reads as TGTGCCAGCACCGGGGGGGATTCACCCCTCCACTTT.

The chain is built from TRBV19 and TRBJ2-5; maybe TRBD2 (6 bases). Germline V gene data show CDR1 as LNHDA and CDR2 as SQIVND (reference sequence). CDR3 length equals 14 residues. The V end lost 5 bases, the J end lost 5 bases, and 15 bases lay between the germline ends. CDR3 DNA: TGTGCCAGTAGTGGACTATCTCAAGAGGAGACCCAGTACTTC. Translated, it gives CASSGLSQEETQYF.

The V call is TRBV7-6, the J call TRBJ1-4; D is perhaps TRBD1 (5 bases). The CDR3 contains 18 residues. The germline gives CDR1 SGHVS, CDR2 FNYEAQ. V shed 2 bases and J shed 0 bases, with 16 bases lying between them. The CDR3 DNA follows: TGTGCCAGCAGCTTAAGTCCCCAGGGCAGAACAACTAATGAAAAACTGTTTTTT. Its protein product is CASSLSPQGRTTNEKLFF.